Below, 22 T cell receptor beta chains from the same sample are listed, as sequenced in a study of blood T cell repertoires in COVID-19. Profiled with immunoSEQ multiplex PCR; TCRdb holds only in-frame clones, not every one. The sample holds some 170,000 clones, 84% seen once. The material sequenced was peripheral blood. These receptor sequences come from an elderly woman with acute or convalescent COVID-19.

The chain joins TRBV19 to TRBJ1-1; D remains ambiguous. V shed 7 bases and J shed 1 base, with 16 bases lying between them. Germline-derived CDR1 and CDR2 are LNHDA and SQIVND (reference sequence). The CDR3 sequence is 15 residues long. CDR3 DNA sequence: TGTGCCAGTACGGTCGGCGGAGCTCGGAACACTGAAGCTTTCTTT. It yields the protein CASTVGGARNTEAFF.

The V call is TRBV9, the J call TRBJ2-3; 8 bases are a match to TRBD2. Germline CDR1 is SGDLS and CDR2 is YYNGEE. The CDR3 spans 13 residues. V shed 7 bases and J 2 bases; nucleotides not matched to a gene: 3. CDR3 residues: CASGTRPTDTQYF. CDR3 in DNA: TGTGCCAGCGGGACTAGACCCACAGATACGCAGTATTTT.

The V gene is TRBV7-2, the J gene TRBJ2-1; 11 positions match TRBD2. V shed 1 base, J shed 6 bases, and the junction held 2 bases outside the gene matches. Germline CDR1 reads SGHTA; CDR2 reads FQGNSA. This CDR3 contains 15 residues. The CDR3 DNA follows: TGTGCCAGCAGCTTAGATAGCGGGAGGGCCAATGAGCAGTTCTTC. It specifies CASSLDSGRANEQFF.

The chain uses TRBV30 and TRBJ2-7; 14 nucleotides align to TRBD2. CDR1 GTSNPN and CDR2 SVGIG come from the germline V gene (reference sequence). Trimming removed 0 bases from V and 7 bases from J; junction bases left unmatched: 8. The length of the CDR3 is 16 residues. The CDR3 is CAWSVRLAGGPREQYF. The CDR3 DNA follows: TGTGCCTGGAGTGTAAGACTAGCGGGGGGGCCGCGGGAGCAGTACTTC.

The rearrangement joins TRBV18 to TRBJ1-1, with 8 bases that match TRBD1. The CDR3 totals 16 residues. Germline lookup yields CDR1 KGHSH and CDR2 LQKENI. The V gene end was trimmed by 5 bases and the J gene end by 4 bases; junction bases not matched to a gene: 12. This CDR3 reads CASSSSRQGSGTEAFF. In nucleotides, the CDR3 is TGTGCCAGCTCATCAAGCAGACAGGGGAGCGGCACTGAAGCTTTCTTT. Combining the CDR3 with reference TRBV18 and TRBJ1-1 gives the whole variable domain NAGVMQNPRHLVRRRGQEARLRCSPMKGHSHVYWYRQLPEEGLKFMVYLQKENIIDESGMPKERFSAEFPKEGPSILRIQQVVRGDSAAYFCASSSSRQGSGTEAFFGQGTRLTVV.

The chain is built from TRBV5-4 and TRBJ2-7; D may be TRBD1 (6 bases). CDR3 length: 14 residues. The germline gives CDR1 SGHNT, CDR2 YYREEE (reference sequence). Trimming left V 2 bases short and J 2 bases short, with 11 bases between. This CDR3 is CASSLPGQTYEQYF. DNA of the CDR3: TGTGCCAGCAGCTTACCGGGACAAACCTACGAGCAGTACTTC. Filled out from reference TRBV5-4 and TRBJ2-7, the complete variable domain reads ETGVTQSPTHLIKTRGQQVTLRCSSQSGHNTVSWYQQALGQGPQFIFQYYREEENGRGNFPPRFSGLQFPNYSSELNVNALELDDSALYLCASSLPGQTYEQYFGPGTRLTVT.

J is TRBJ2-1 and V is TRBV5-1, with 16 bases fitting TRBD2. The CDR3 is made up of 19 amino acids. In germline, CDR1 is SGHRS, CDR2 YFSETQ. The junction had 10 bases not matched to a gene; V was cut back by 2 bases and J by 5 bases. The CDR3 DNA follows: TGCGCCAGCAGCTTTCGGGGGACTAGCGGGAGGGCCTTAGACAATGAGCAGTTCTTC. It encodes CASSFRGTSGRALDNEQFF.

The chain combines TRBV5-1 with TRBJ1-2; 9 bases align to TRBD1. Germline CDR1 reads SGHRS; CDR2 reads YFSETQ. This CDR3 is 13 amino acids long. J gave up 8 bases and V 4 bases, and 6 bases lay outside the gene matches. In nucleotides, the CDR3 is TGCGCCAGCAGCCTGGGACAGGGCGGCGGCTACACCTTC. This gives the protein CASSLGQGGGYTF.

The chain has TRBV19 and TRBJ1-5, with a weak D call TRBD1 (5 bases). The germline V gene encodes CDR1 LNHDA and CDR2 SQIVND (reference sequence). This CDR3 region has 15 residues. The V gene lost 4 bases and the J gene lost 2 bases, with 12 bases spanning the gap. The chain's CDR3 is CASSTGNFGNQPQHF. The CDR3 DNA reads TGTGCCAGTAGTACAGGGAATTTTGGCAATCAGCCCCAGCATTTT. Together with reference TRBV19 and TRBJ1-5, the CDR3 gives the full variable domain: DGGITQSPKYLFRKEGQNVTLSCEQNLNHDAMYWYRQDPGQGLRLIYYSQIVNDFQKGDIAEGYSVSREKKESFPLTVTSAQKNPTAFYLCASSTGNFGNQPQHFGDGTRLSIL.

The chain combines TRBV2 with TRBJ1-5, with 7 positions matching TRBD1. The CDR3 consists of 16 residues. Germline-derived CDR1 and CDR2 are SNHLY and FYNNEI. V was pared by 7 bases and J by 1 base, with 10 bases of the junction left unmatched. CDR3 sequence reads: CASTRDSGSSNQPQHF. CDR3 DNA sequence: TGTGCCAGCACCAGGGACAGTGGGAGCAGCAATCAGCCCCAGCATTTT. Drawing the rest from reference TRBV2 and TRBJ1-5, the complete variable domain is EPEVTQTPSHQVTQMGQEVILRCVPISNHLYFYWYRQILGQKVEFLVSFYNNEISEKSEIFDDQFSVERPDGSNFTLKIRSTKLEDSAMYFCASTRDSGSSNQPQHFGDGTRLSIL.

The table lists this clone with a count of one. The chain combines TRBV5-5 with TRBJ1-6; D might be TRBD1 (5 bases). The ends were cut back, 4 bases at V and 8 bases at J, with 13 bases in the middle. CDR1 is SGHKS, CDR2 YYEKEE, per germline (reference sequence). The CDR3 is made up of 14 amino acids. This chain's CDR3 is CASSLYWGDSPLHF. The CDR3 DNA follows: TGTGCCAGCAGCCTCTACTGGGGGGATTCACCCCTCCACTTT.

V is TRBV12-2 and J is TRBJ1-2; the table names TRBD1, a call not compared with the DNA. TRBV12-2 is an annotated pseudogene. The CDR3 covers 15 residues. The CDR3, as DNA: TGTGCAAGTCGCTTTTCCGACAGGGGGGCCTATGGCTACACCTTC. Amino acids: CASRFSDRGAYGYTF.

This sequence joins TRBV5-4 and TRBJ2-3, with TRBD2 as a possible D gene (5 bases). The CDR3 extends over 15 amino acids. V was pared by 1 base and J by 3 bases, with 12 bases between. In germline, CDR1 is SGHNT, CDR2 YYREEE (reference sequence). The DNA for the CDR3 is TGTGCCAGCAGCTTGCTTCGCGGGTTTACAGATACGCAGTATTTT. It translates to CASSLLRGFTDTQYF.

The rearrangement joins TRBV14 to TRBJ2-7; D uncertain. Germline values: CDR1 SGHDN, CDR2 FVKESK. V was clipped by 0 bases and J by 7 bases, with 13 bases between them. This CDR3 is built from 14 residues. The CDR3 coding sequence is TGTGCCAGCAGCCAAGAAACGGAGAGAAGGGAGCAGTACTTC. Translating gives CASSQETERREQYF.

This clone showed up just a few times. V and J are TRBV29-1 and TRBJ1-2; TRBD1 agrees at 8 bases. The junction had 5 bases not matched to a gene; V was cut back by 2 bases and J by 3 bases. Germline V gene sequence: CDR1 SQVTM, CDR2 ANQGSEA. The CDR3 runs to 14 residues. The CDR3 DNA reads as TGCAGCGTTGAACAGGGGGCGCCGGACTATGGCTACACCTTC. It translates to CSVEQGAPDYGYTF.

This clone was found a few times. CDR3 region: CASSAASRQGASYTF. The CDR3 DNA reads TGTGCCAGTAGTGCAGCCAGTAGGCAGGGGGCGAGCTACACCTTC. The chain recombines TRBV19 with TRBJ1-2; 8 nucleotides line up with TRBD1. The CDR3 has 15 residues. Looked up from germline, CDR1 is LNHDA and CDR2 is SQIVND (reference sequence). Trimming took 5 bases from V and 9 from J; bases not matched to a gene: 14.

The rearrangement links TRBV6-5 to TRBJ2-2, with a weak D call TRBD1 (5 bases). V lost 5 bases and J 5 bases, leaving 12 bases between the germline ends. This CDR3 region has 14 residues. Germline assignment: CDR1 MNHEY and CDR2 SVGAGI. The CDR3 sequence is CASSPRVPTGELFF. In DNA, the CDR3 is TGTGCCAGCAGTCCCAGGGTACCGACCGGGGAGCTGTTTTTT.

The chain joins TRBV5-6 to TRBJ2-1; TRBD1 matches 7 bases. The J segment lost 10 bases and the V segment lost 0 bases, leaving 13 bases of the junction unmatched. The CDR3 is 16 residues long. Looked up from germline, CDR1 is SGHDT and CDR2 is YYEEEE. CDR3 residues: CASSLGEQGPHREQFF. CDR3 bases: TGTGCCAGCAGCTTGGGAGAACAGGGGCCCCATCGGGAGCAGTTCTTC.

J is TRBJ2-7 and V is TRBV6-6; 10 nucleotides agree with TRBD2. After removal of 10 bases from V and 4 bases from J, the junction contained 7 bases not matched to a gene. Germline V CDR1 and CDR2: MNHNY, SVGAGI (reference sequence). The CDR3 spans 13 residues. The CDR3, as DNA: TGTGCCATTAGTCAGCGGGGGGGGTACGAGCAGTACTTC. As protein: CAISQRGGYEQYF.

The V gene is TRBV2, the J gene TRBJ1-2; D gene uncertain. The CDR3 is 14 residues long. The germline V and J ends were trimmed by 6 bases and 8 bases, with 19 bases remaining between them. The germline V gene encodes CDR1 SNHLY and CDR2 FYNNEI. As DNA, the CDR3 is TGTGCCAGCAGCGGTCGGACGCCCGCGGGCGGCTACACCTTC. It encodes CASSGRTPAGGYTF.

The chain is built from TRBV4-3 and TRBJ1-2, with 9 bases lining up with TRBD1. Germline V gene lookup returns CDR1 LGHNA and CDR2 YSLEER. This CDR3 is 16 amino acids long. Losses at the gene ends were 3 bases for V and 6 bases for J; bases not matched to a gene: 11. As DNA, the CDR3 is TGCGCCAGCAGCCACCGGACAGGGGCTGGTACAAATGGCTACACCTTC. Its translation is CASSHRTGAGTNGYTF.

The genes are TRBV14 and TRBJ1-2, with D unresolved. The CDR3 sequence is 13 residues long. Germline CDR1 and CDR2: SGHDN and FVKESK. Trimming took off 4 bases at V and 1 base at J, with 7 bases between the two ends. The CDR3 spells CASSPTLNYGYTF. The DNA for the CDR3 is TGTGCCAGCAGCCCGACACTTAACTATGGCTACACCTTC.